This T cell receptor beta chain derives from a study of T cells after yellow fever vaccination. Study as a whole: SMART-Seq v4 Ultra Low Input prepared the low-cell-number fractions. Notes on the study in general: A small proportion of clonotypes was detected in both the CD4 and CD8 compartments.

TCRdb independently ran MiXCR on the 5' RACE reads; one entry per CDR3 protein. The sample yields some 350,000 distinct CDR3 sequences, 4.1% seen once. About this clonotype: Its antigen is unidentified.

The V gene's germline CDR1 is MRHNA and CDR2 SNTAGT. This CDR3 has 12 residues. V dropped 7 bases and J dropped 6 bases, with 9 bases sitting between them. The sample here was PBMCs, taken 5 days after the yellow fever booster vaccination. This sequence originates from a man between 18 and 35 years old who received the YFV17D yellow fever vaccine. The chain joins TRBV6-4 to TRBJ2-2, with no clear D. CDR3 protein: CASKGDSGELFF. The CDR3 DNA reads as TGTGCCAGCAAAGGCGACTCCGGGGAGCTGTTTTTT.